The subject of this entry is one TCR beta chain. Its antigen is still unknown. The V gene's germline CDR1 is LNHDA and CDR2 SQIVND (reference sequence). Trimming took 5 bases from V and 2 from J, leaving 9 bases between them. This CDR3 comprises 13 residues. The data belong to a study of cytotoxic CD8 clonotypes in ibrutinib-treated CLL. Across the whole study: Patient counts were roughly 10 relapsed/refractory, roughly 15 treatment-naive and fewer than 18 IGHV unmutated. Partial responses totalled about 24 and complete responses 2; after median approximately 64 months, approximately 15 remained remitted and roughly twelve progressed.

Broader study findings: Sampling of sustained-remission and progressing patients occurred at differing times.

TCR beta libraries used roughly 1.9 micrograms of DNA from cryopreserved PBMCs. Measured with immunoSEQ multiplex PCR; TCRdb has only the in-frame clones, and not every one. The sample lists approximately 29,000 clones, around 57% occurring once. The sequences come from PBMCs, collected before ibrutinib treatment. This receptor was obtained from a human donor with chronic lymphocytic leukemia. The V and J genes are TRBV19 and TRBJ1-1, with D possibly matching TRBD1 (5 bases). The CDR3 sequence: CASSPGRNTEAFF. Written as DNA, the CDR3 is TGTGCCAGTAGTCCGGGACGAAACACTGAAGCTTTCTTT. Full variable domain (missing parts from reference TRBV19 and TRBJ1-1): DGGITQSPKYLFRKEGQNVTLSCEQNLNHDAMYWYRQDPGQGLRLIYYSQIVNDFQKGDIAEGYSVSREKKESFPLTVTSAQKNPTAFYLCASSPGRNTEAFFGQGTRLTVV.